Below, 4 T cell receptor beta chains from the same sample are listed, as sequenced in a study of T cell responses to AZD1222 COVID-19 vaccine. Method: immunoSEQ multiplex PCR; TCRdb's copy keeps in-frame clones and lacks some. The sample records approximately 100,000 clones, about 88% being singletons. The input for sequencing was peripheral blood, taken on day 0 of AZD1222 vaccination. These receptors were collected from an adult in good health.

V and J are TRBV30 and TRBJ1-3, with D uncertain. The CDR3 spans 12 residues. V was cut by 4 bases and J by 2 bases, with 6 bases left in between. CDR1 and CDR2 (germline): GTSNPN, SVGIG (reference sequence). CDR3 DNA sequence: TGTGCCTGGAAGAAGGCTGGAAACACCATATATTTT. As protein: CAWKKAGNTIYF.

The gene calls are TRBV28 and TRBJ1-5; D is perhaps TRBD1 (5 bases). The CDR3 extends over 14 amino acids. CDR1 and CDR2 from the germline V gene are MDHEN and SYDVKM. The V end lost 5 bases, the J end lost 7 bases, and 15 bases lay between the germline ends. CDR3 amino acids: CASSTAAGNQPQHF. CDR3 bases: TGTGCCAGCAGTACGGCGGCAGGGAACCAGCCCCAGCATTTT.

The chain combines TRBV19 with TRBJ1-5; maybe TRBD1 (6 bases). V was cut by 6 bases and J by 4 bases, with 13 bases left in between. This CDR3 has 14 residues. The germline V gene encodes CDR1 LNHDA and CDR2 SQIVND (reference sequence). DNA of the CDR3: TGTGCCAGTAGACCCACAGGGTGGAATCAGCCCCAGCATTTT. Translation: CASRPTGWNQPQHF.

V and J are TRBV9 and TRBJ1-1; tentatively, D is TRBD1 (5 bases). The V gene lost 9 bases and the J gene lost 5 bases, with 17 bases spanning the gap. CDR1 and CDR2 from the germline V gene are SGDLS and YYNGEE. The CDR3 is made up of 13 amino acids. CDR3 sequence reads: CATSVGVGTEAFF. In DNA, the CDR3 is TGTGCCACTTCGGTGGGGGTGGGAACTGAAGCTTTCTTT.